Shown below are 20 T cell receptor beta chains from a single sample sequenced in a study of CXCR3-negative and CXCR3-positive naive CD8 T cells. Study results and limitations: Greater hydrophobicity was found in TRB CDR3s of CXCR3-positive naive cells than of CXCR3-negative naive cells.

The study made its TRB cDNA libraries by 5' RACE, adding UMI labels. TCRdb reprocessed the 5' RACE reads and reports one entry per CDR3 protein, with no DNA. The data include 130,000 or so distinct CDR3 sequences; the top ten clones carry 0.4% to 0.5%. Their cognate antigens are unknown. Sequenced input: naive CXCR3+ CD8+ T cells from blood. Subset of the sample: CD45RO-CCR7+CD27+CD95- naive CD8+ T cells expressing CXCR3 (TNR3+). These receptors originate from a human donor in good health. Some clones in this sample may be carry-over from other donors' samples.

Here the CDR3 reads CASSLGDSLYGYTF. The chain recombines TRBV7-9 with TRBJ1-2; TCRdb outputs TRBD1, but without DNA this stays unchecked. The CDR3 totals 14 residues. The germline V gene encodes CDR1 SEHNR and CDR2 FQNEAQ (reference sequence).

This chain connects TRBV5-5 to TRBJ2-1; the D call of TRBD2 rests on TCRdb alone, since no DNA is present to check it. Per germline, CDR1 SGHKS and CDR2 YYEKEE (reference sequence). The CDR3 length is 16 residues. The CDR3 reads CASSLEGLEPYNEQFF. Combining the CDR3 with reference TRBV5-5 and TRBJ2-1 gives the whole variable domain DAGVTQSPTHLIKTRGQQVTLRCSPISGHKSVSWYQQVLGQGPQFIFQYYEKEERGRGNFPDRFSARQFPNYSSELNVNALLLGDSALYLCASSLEGLEPYNEQFFGPGTRLTVL.

CDR3 loop: CSVVQGGGYEQFF. J is TRBJ2-1 and V is TRBV29-1; TCRdb designates TRBD1, a call that cannot be tested without DNA. The germline CDR1 and CDR2 sequences are SQVTM and ANQGSEA. CDR3 length: 13 residues.

CDR3 loop: CASSFGVGSSRTDTQYF. The genes are TRBV28 and TRBJ2-3; the D gene TCRdb calls, TRBD2, cannot be checked with no DNA. CDR3 length: 17 residues. Germline CDR1 reads MDHEN; CDR2 reads SYDVKM.

The chain is built from TRBV28 and TRBJ1-1; TCRdb proposes TRBD1, but this gene call is untestable without DNA. The CDR3 contains 14 residues. Germline loops: CDR1 MDHEN, CDR2 SYDVKM. This CDR3 is CASSLTGGWTEAFF.

The gene calls are TRBV18 and TRBJ2-2; TCRdb calls TRBD1, which cannot be checked without DNA. This CDR3 spans 14 amino acids. Per germline, CDR1 KGHSH and CDR2 LQKENI. The CDR3 spells CASEETNRGGELFF.

The chain recombines TRBV11-2 with TRBJ1-1. Germline CDR1 SGHAT, CDR2 FQNNGV. This CDR3 has 15 amino acids. The CDR3 spells CASSLVGGPNTEAFF. Using reference TRBV11-2 and TRBJ1-1 for the parts outside the CDR3, the full variable domain is EAGVAQSPRYKIIEKRQSVAFWCNPISGHATLYWYQQILGQGPKLLIQFQNNGVVDDSQLPKDRFSAERLKGVDSTLKIQPAKLEDSAVYLCASSLVGGPNTEAFFGQGTRLTVV.

The gene calls are TRBV11-3 and TRBJ2-1; without DNA, the TCRdb call of TRBD2 cannot be checked. The CDR3 contains 18 residues. Germline CDR1 SGHNT, CDR2 YENEEA. The CDR3 sequence: CASSVAGTSGSSYNEQFF.

The rearrangement uses TRBV2 and TRBJ2-4. The CDR3 is made up of 15 amino acids. The V gene's germline CDR1 is SNHLY and CDR2 FYNNEI. The CDR3 protein is CVSSEALARKNIQYF. Together with reference TRBV2 and TRBJ2-4, the CDR3 gives the full variable domain: EPEVTQTPSHQVTQMGQEVILRCVPISNHLYFYWYRQILGQKVEFLVSFYNNEISEKSEIFDDQFSVERPDGSNFTLKIRSTKLEDSAMYFCVSSEALARKNIQYFGAGTRLSVL.

This sequence joins TRBV29-1 and TRBJ2-7. Germline CDR1 reads SQVTM; CDR2 reads ANQGSEA. The CDR3 covers 13 residues. The CDR3 region is CSVGEQSSYEQYF.

The V and J genes are TRBV20-1 and TRBJ2-7; TCRdb picks TRBD1, but there is no DNA to check that call. This CDR3 is built from 13 residues. Germline V gene lookup returns CDR1 DFQATT and CDR2 SNEGSKA (reference sequence). This CDR3 reads CSARAGTLYEQYF.

This chain joins TRBV9 and TRBJ2-1; absent DNA, TCRdb's TRBD2 call cannot be checked. The CDR3 consists of 18 residues. Germline CDR1 SGDLS, CDR2 YYNGEE. CDR3 sequence: CASSVGLAGGSSYNEQFF.

The V call is TRBV2, the J call TRBJ1-5. CDR3 length: 14 residues. Germline assignment: CDR1 SNHLY and CDR2 FYNNEI. This chain's CDR3 is CASSDVGNNQPQHF.

The V gene is TRBV14, the J gene TRBJ1-3; TCRdb's D call of TRBD1 is untestable without DNA. This CDR3 is built from 15 residues. Per the germline V gene, CDR1 is SGHDN and CDR2 is FVKESK. CDR3 loop: CASSQTPGQGDTIYF. Drawing the rest from reference TRBV14 and TRBJ1-3, the complete variable domain is EAGVTQFPSHSVIEKGQTVTLRCDPISGHDNLYWYRRVMGKEIKFLLHFVKESKQDESGMPNNRFLAERTGGTYSTLKVQPAELEDSGVYFCASSQTPGQGDTIYFGEGSWLTVV.

The CDR3: CASSLMGGDYNEQFF. The chain links TRBV7-3 to TRBJ2-1; TCRdb selects TRBD1, and the lack of DNA leaves this call unchecked. Looked up from germline, CDR1 is SGHTA and CDR2 is FQGTGA. This CDR3 is built from 15 residues. Looking up the rest from reference TRBV7-3 and TRBJ2-1 gives the full variable domain: GAGVSQTPSNKVTEKGKYVELRCDPISGHTALYWYRQSLGQGPEFLIYFQGTGAADDSGLPNDRFFAVRPEGSVSTLKIQRTERGDSAVYLCASSLMGGDYNEQFFGPGTRLTVL.

V usage is TRBV20-1 and J usage is TRBJ2-1; without DNA, the TCRdb call of TRBD2 cannot be checked. The germline CDR1 and CDR2 sequences are DFQATT and SNEGSKA (reference sequence). The CDR3 contains 18 residues. The CDR3 sequence: CSARDLAGGPFGYNEQFF.

V is TRBV9 and J is TRBJ2-1; TCRdb's D call, TRBD2, is unchecked because there is no DNA. The CDR3 runs to 19 residues. The germline V gene encodes CDR1 SGDLS and CDR2 YYNGEE. The chain's CDR3 is CASSVAPLTSGRVGDEQFF.

The chain recombines TRBV5-1 with TRBJ2-6; TCRdb gives TRBD1 as the D gene, but with no DNA this cannot be confirmed. Per the germline V gene, CDR1 is SGHRS and CDR2 is YFSETQ. The CDR3 is 18 residues long. The CDR3 here is CASSWSGTGSSGANVLTF. Looking up the rest from reference TRBV5-1 and TRBJ2-6 gives the full variable domain: KAGVTQTPRYLIKTRGQQVTLSCSPISGHRSVSWYQQTPGQGLQFLFEYFSETQRNKGNFPGRFSGRQFSNSRSEMNVSTLELGDSALYLCASSWSGTGSSGANVLTFGAGSRLTVL.

The chain employs TRBV5-5 and TRBJ2-7. The CDR3 is made up of 15 amino acids. Germline values: CDR1 SGHKS, CDR2 YYEKEE (reference sequence). This CDR3 is CASIENARIGHEQYF.

V gene TRBV7-2 combines with J gene TRBJ2-7; TCRdb outputs TRBD2, but without DNA this stays unchecked. The CDR3 spans 15 residues. Germline V lookup: CDR1 SGHTA, CDR2 FQGNSA. The CDR3 loop is CASSLDSGSSYEQYF.